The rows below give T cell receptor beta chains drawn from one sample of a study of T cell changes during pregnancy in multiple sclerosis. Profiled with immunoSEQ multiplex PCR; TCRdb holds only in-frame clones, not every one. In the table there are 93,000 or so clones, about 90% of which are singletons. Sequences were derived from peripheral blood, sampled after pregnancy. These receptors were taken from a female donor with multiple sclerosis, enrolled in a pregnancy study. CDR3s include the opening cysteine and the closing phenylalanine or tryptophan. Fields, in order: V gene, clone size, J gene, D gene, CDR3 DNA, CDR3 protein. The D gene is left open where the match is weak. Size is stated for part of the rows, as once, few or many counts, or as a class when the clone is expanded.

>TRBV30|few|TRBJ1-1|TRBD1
TGTGTCTTGGTCGGGACAGCAAGGGGGAACACTGAAGCTTTCTTT
CVLVGTARGNTEAFF
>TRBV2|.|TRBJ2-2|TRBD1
TGTGCCAGCAGTCGGGGACAGGTAGCTCCCGGGGAGCTGTTTTTT
CASSRGQVAPGELFF
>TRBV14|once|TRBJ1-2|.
TGTGCCAGCAGCCAAGATCTCGCCGGTCCCTATGGCTACACCTTC
CASSQDLAGPYGYTF
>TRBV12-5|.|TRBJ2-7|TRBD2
TGTGCTAGTGGTTTGGCGCCCATTAGCGGGAGGGCTCTCCACCACGAGCAGTACTTC
CASGLAPISGRALHHEQYF
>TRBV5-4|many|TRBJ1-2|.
TGTGCCAGCAGCTTGAGAGATGCTAACTATGGCTACACCTTC
CASSLRDANYGYTF
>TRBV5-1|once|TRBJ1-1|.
TGCGCCAGCAGCTCTCAGGGAGGGAACACTGAAGCTTTCTTT
CASSSQGGNTEAFF
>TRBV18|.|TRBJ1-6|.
TGTGCCAGCTCATTTTCCGGACATAGGATTTCACCCCTCCACTTT
CASSFSGHRISPLHF
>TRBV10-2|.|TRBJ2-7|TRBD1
TGCGCCAGCAGTCAGGGACAGGCCTACGAGCAGTACTTC
CASSQGQAYEQYF
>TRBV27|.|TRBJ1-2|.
TGTGCCAGCAGTTTCAGGAGCGGTCCCTACACCTTC
CASSFRSGPYTF
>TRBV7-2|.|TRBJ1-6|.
TGTGCCAGCAGCTTAGTACAGGGCCTCTCACCCCTCCACTTT
CASSLVQGLSPLHF
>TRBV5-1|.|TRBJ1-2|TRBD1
TGCGCCAGCAGCTTGGGACAGGGATTGATTGGCTACACCTTC
CASSLGQGLIGYTF
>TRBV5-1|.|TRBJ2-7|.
TGCGCCAGCAGCCCCGAAACAGCACTCCACGAGCAGTACTTC
CASSPETALHEQYF
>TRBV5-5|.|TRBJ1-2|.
TGTGCCAGCAGCTTTCAGTCAGGGTCGGCTGGCTACACCTTC
CASSFQSGSAGYTF
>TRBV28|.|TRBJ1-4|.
TGTGCCAGCAGTTTATTGGCCTCTAATGAAAAACTGTTTTTT
CASSLLASNEKLFF
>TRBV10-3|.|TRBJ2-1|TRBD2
TGTGCCATCTCCGGGACTAGCGACAATGAGCAGTTCTTC
CAISGTSDNEQFF
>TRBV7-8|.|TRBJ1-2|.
TGTGCCAGCAGCCTACCTCCGGGGGAGGAAGGCTATGGCTACACCTTC
CASSLPPGEEGYGYTF
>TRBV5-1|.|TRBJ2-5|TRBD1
TGCGCCAGCAGTTACGGGACAGCTCAAGAGACCCAGTACTTC
CASSYGTAQETQYF
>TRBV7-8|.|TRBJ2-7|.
TGTGCCAGCAGCTTAGCGGTGACTTCCAACTCCTACGAGCAGTACTTC
CASSLAVTSNSYEQYF
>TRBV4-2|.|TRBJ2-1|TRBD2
TGTGCCAGCAGCCTATTAGCGGGAGGCCGGGATGAGCAGTTCTTC
CASSLLAGGRDEQFF
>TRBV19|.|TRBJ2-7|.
TGTGCCAGCCGGGACACCTTAAGCCTAACGGGCTACGAGCAGTACTTC
CASRDTLSLTGYEQYF
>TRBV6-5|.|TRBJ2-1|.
TGTGCCAGCAGTTACTCCGGGGGCTACAATGAGCAGTTCTTC
CASSYSGGYNEQFF
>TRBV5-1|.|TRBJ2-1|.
TGCGCCAGCAGCTTGGAGACCGGCGGCTCCTACAATGAGCAGTTCTTC
CASSLETGGSYNEQFF
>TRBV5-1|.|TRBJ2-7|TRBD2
TGCGCCAGCAGCTTTGGACTAGCGCTTTCCTACGAGCAGTACTTC
CASSFGLALSYEQYF
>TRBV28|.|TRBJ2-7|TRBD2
TGTGCCAGCAGTGGCACCGGGACTAGCGCCTACGAGCAGTACTTC
CASSGTGTSAYEQYF
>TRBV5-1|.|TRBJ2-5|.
TGCGCCAGCAGCCCCCAACTAGGAAAAGAGACCCAGTACTTC
CASSPQLGKETQYF
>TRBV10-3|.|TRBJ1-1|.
TGTGCCATCAGTGTACAGGGTGGCACTGAAGCTTTCTTT
CAISVQGGTEAFF